This TCR beta chain originates from a study of T cell responses to AZD1222 COVID-19 vaccine (dated by TCRdb to about 2021). For context, the study as a whole: AZD1222 recipients whose second dose came at about 4 weeks and those whose second dose came at about 12 weeks were combined into one group, since spike-specific TCR depth and breadth did not differ between the two schedules. Trial participants were enrolled by age into subgroups of 18-55, 56-69 and 70-plus years, and around 150, 28 and 57 TCR-sequenced participants, respectively, were included in these subgroups. TCR sequencing covered some 250 trial participants: 200 to 220 given two doses of AZD1222 and 26 given two doses of MenACWY control vaccine. Overall study outcomes, separate from this receptor: Reportedly, almost half of the unique spike-specific TCRs recognized epitopes lying outside the regions that are mutated in the B.1.351 and B.1.1.7 variants. Participants were mostly white British, with more females than males. The authors suggested clonal diversity may have been underestimated. The 56-69-year group was small, and its depth increase did not reach significance, likely because of low power. Because no samples from the day 14 peak response were available, repertoires could be characterized only after the peak T cell response. Conclusions about previously exposed vaccinees were limited because only six AZD1222 recipients were SARS-CoV-2 seropositive at baseline. The whole spike protein was spanned by vaccine-associated CD4 TCRs, and dominant responses were seen in regions 160-218 and 743-854. Spike-specific TCR breadth and depth rose significantly after two AZD1222 doses compared with day 0 and with MenACWY recipients.

Interpreted using the paper, the time point label stands for: baseline before first vaccination. Samples from vaccinated people were obtained from the UK trials COV001 and COV002, which included a single-blind randomized controlled phase 2/3 trial of AZD1222 (ChAdOx1 nCoV-19) in healthy adults. Trial participant PBMC samples were collected at day 0 and day 28 after the second dose for TCRbeta chain sequencing. The CDR3 regions of human TCRbeta chains were analyzed by immunosequencing. On the authors' methods: Repertoire TCRs were matched against a reference library of SARS-CoV-2-specific TCRs generated with the MIRA antigen-specificity platform. Breadth was defined as the fraction of unique TCRs that were SARS-CoV-2-associated, and depth was defined as the fraction of total T cells that were SARS-CoV-2-associated. Using the MIRA data, every spike-specific TCR was mapped to the spike region that the TCR reacted to and assigned to either a CD4 or a CD8 class. Log10-transformed breadth and depth values were compared by one-way ANOVA with Sidak's multiple comparisons tests. Held by TCRdb, this immuneACCESS table contains in-frame sequences only and omits some clones. Under half of the omission traces to an unresolved V gene where checked; the cause of the rest is unknown. V and J calls and clone size come straight from that table; D and trimming were deduced from the DNA. In all, the sample holds about 150,000 clones, and about 90% of those were seen once. Jointly, the top ten make up 1.9% of the sample.

With regard to this clone: Its target antigen remains unknown. No quality values exist for individual bases; no much larger clone is one base distant.

This TCR derives from an adult in good health. Sample: peripheral blood, taken on day 0 of AZD1222 vaccination.

This receptor carries the CDR3 CASSLSANYGYTF. The DNA sequence follows: TGTGCCAGCAGCTTGTCTGCTAACTATGGCTACACCTTC. The chain is encoded by TRBV5-5 joined to TRBJ1-2, with the D gene not clear enough to name. The trim is 1 base for V and 0 bases for J, with a gap of 4 bases between the germline ends. The CDR3 sequence holds 13 residues, the cysteine and phenylalanine included. The retained sequence is limited to the CDR3, 39 bases, with the frame set at the first base. CDR1 and CDR2, looked up from the germline V gene (reference sequence), are SGHKS and YYEKEE.